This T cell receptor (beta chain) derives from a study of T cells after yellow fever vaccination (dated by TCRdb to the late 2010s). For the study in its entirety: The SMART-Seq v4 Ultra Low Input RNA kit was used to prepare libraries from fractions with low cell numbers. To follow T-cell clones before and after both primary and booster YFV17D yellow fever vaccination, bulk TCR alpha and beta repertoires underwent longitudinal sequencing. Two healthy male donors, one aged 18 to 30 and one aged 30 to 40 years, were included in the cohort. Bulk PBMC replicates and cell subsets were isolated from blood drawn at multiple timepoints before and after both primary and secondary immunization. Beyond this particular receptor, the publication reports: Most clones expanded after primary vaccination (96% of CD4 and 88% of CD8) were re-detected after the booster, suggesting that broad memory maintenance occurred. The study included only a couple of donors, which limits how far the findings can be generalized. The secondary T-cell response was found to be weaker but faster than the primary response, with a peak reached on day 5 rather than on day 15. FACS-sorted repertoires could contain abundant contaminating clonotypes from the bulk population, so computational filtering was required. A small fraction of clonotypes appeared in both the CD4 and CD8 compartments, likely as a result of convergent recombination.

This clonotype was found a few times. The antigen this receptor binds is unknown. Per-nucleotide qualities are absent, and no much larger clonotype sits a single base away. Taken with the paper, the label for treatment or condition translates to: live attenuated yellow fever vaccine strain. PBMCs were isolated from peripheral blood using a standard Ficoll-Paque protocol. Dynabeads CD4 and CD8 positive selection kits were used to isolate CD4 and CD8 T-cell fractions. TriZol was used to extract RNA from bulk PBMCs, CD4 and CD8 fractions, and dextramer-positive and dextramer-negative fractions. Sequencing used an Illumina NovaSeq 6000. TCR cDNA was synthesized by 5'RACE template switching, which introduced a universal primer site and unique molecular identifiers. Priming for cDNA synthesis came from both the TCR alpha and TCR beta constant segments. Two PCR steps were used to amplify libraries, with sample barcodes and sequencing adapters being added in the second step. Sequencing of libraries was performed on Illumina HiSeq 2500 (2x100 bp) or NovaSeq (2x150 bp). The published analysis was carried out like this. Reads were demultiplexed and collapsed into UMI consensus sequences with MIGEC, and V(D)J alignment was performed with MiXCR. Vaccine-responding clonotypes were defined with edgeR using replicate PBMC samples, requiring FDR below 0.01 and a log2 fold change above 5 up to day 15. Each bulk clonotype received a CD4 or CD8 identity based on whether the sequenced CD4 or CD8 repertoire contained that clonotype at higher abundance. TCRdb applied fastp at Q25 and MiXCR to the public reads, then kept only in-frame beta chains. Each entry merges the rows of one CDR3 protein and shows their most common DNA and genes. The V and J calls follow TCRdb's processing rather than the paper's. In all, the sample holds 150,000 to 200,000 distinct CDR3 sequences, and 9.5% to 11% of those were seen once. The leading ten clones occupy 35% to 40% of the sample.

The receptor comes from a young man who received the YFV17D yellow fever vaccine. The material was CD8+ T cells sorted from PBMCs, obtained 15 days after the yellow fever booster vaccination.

CDR3 region: CASSFGLLDNQPQHF. The sequenced DNA: TGTGCCAGCAGTTTTGGTTTGTTAGACAATCAGCCCCAGCATTTT. The chain is made from TRBV6-2 or TRBV6-3 and TRBJ1-5; no D segment can be confidently identified. The CDR3, from cysteine to phenylalanine, totals 15 residues. Of the read, only the CDR3 DNA is kept; its 45 bases are in frame from base 1. CDR1 and CDR2, looked up from the germline V gene, are MNHEY and SVGEGT. Cut back by 4 bases and 3 bases, the V and J ends lie 13 bases apart.